Below, 20 T cell receptor beta chains from the same sample are listed, as sequenced in a study of T cells after yellow fever vaccination. TCRdb analysed the 5' RACE reads with MiXCR anew, one entry per CDR3 protein. The sample contains 200,000 to 250,000 distinct CDR3 sequences, 3% to 3.5% of which appear only once. The sample in question was CD4+ T cells sorted from PBMCs, obtained 10 days after the yellow fever booster vaccination. The receptors derive from a man younger than 35 who received the YFV17D yellow fever vaccine.

The rearrangement links TRBV6-5 to TRBJ2-2; 8 bases map to TRBD1. The CDR3 spans 13 residues. The trim removed 6 bases at V and 6 bases at J, leaving 3 bases unmatched. Germline assignment: CDR1 MNHEY and CDR2 SVGAGI. CDR3 sequence (DNA): TGTGCCAGCAGGCGACAGGGGTCCGGGGAGCTGTTTTTT. Translation gives CASRRQGSGELFF.

V usage is TRBV7-8 and J usage is TRBJ2-7, with D unresolved. Germline CDR1 reads SGHVS; CDR2 reads FQNEAQ. Between the trimmed V and J ends, which lost 5 bases and 7 bases, there was a span of 15 bases. The CDR3 is 13 residues long. CDR3 residues: CASSPRPSGEQYF. The CDR3 nucleotides read TGTGCCAGCAGCCCACGTCCGAGTGGAGAGCAGTACTTC.

Only a few counts were recorded for this clonotype. V is TRBV18 and J is TRBJ2-5; possibly TRBD1 for D (5 bases). CDR1 and CDR2 from the germline V gene are KGHSH and LQKENI. V was pared by 8 bases and J by 8 bases, with 24 bases between. The CDR3 totals 15 residues. CDR3: CASRGLTDPSRTQYF. CDR3 nucleotides: TGTGCCAGCCGCGGATTGACAGATCCTTCGCGAACCCAGTACTTC.

This clonotype was seen repeatedly, ten times or more. J is TRBJ2-1 and V is TRBV5-1, with D tentatively TRBD1 (5 bases). V dropped 3 bases and J dropped 5 bases, with 15 bases sitting between them. CDR3 length: 15 amino acids. Germline CDR1 is SGHRS and CDR2 is YFSETQ. For the CDR3, the DNA is TGCGCCAGCAGCTCTCAGGGCTATTCCGACAATGAGCAGTTCTTC. Protein product: CASSSQGYSDNEQFF.

This clonotype was recorded many times. The chain uses TRBV7-9 and TRBJ2-1; 9 positions match TRBD1. The CDR3 spans 16 residues. The germline CDR1 and CDR2 sequences are SEHNR and FQNEAQ (reference sequence). Germline trimming cut 4 bases from V and 9 bases from J; bases unmatched to any gene: 13. In nucleotides, the CDR3 is TGTGCCAGCAGCTCTTTCACAGGGGGCTGGTCTCTTGAGCAGTTCTTC. It specifies CASSSFTGGWSLEQFF.

This clonotype has at least ten counts. The rearrangement uses TRBV7-8 and TRBJ2-1; maybe TRBD2 (5 bases). The CDR3 length is 13 residues. Trimming pared 3 bases from V and 10 bases from J, leaving 13 bases between. The germline V gene has CDR1 SGHVS and CDR2 FQNEAQ. CDR3 DNA sequence: TGTGCCAGCAGCTTGGACCCACCGGGGGAGCAGTTCTTC. Translated, it gives CASSLDPPGEQFF.

Details on this clonotype: With a much larger clone just one base away, this may be a read error. The chain links TRBV5-1 to TRBJ1-2; D unresolved. Per the germline V gene, CDR1 is SGHRS and CDR2 is YFSETQ. With 0 bases removed from V and 3 bases from J, the gap between germline ends came to 9 bases. This CDR3 is built from 14 residues. CDR3 loop: CASSLGVIDYGYTF. The CDR3 region has the DNA TGCGCCAGCAGCTTGGGGGTTATAGACTATGGCTACACCTTC.

This clonotype was seen many times. V is TRBV20-1 and J is TRBJ1-1, with no clear D. V shed 1 base and J shed 3 bases, with 3 bases lying between them. This CDR3 contains 11 residues. Germline CDR1 DFQATT, CDR2 SNEGSKA (reference sequence). The CDR3 here is CSARVDTEAFF. The CDR3 bases are TGCAGTGCTAGAGTGGACACTGAAGCTTTCTTT.

This clonotype was observed many times. V is TRBV6-5 and J is TRBJ2-3; D remains unclear. Deletions cut 4 bases from V and 0 bases from J, with 8 bases between. This CDR3 has 14 amino acids. Germline V lookup: CDR1 MNHEY, CDR2 SVGAGI. CDR3 residues: CASSLVLSTDTQYF. In nucleotides, the CDR3 is TGTGCCAGCAGTTTGGTGCTTAGCACAGATACGCAGTATTTT.

The rearrangement joins TRBV18 to TRBJ2-2; tentative D call: TRBD1 (5 bases). Germline V lookup: CDR1 KGHSH, CDR2 LQKENI. The V end lost 8 bases, the J end lost 0 bases, and 7 bases lay between the germline ends. This CDR3 comprises 13 residues. The chain's CDR3 is CASRTTNTGELFF. In DNA form, the CDR3 reads TGTGCCAGCAGGACAACGAACACCGGGGAGCTGTTTTTT.

The table lists this clonotype with many counts. This chain uses TRBV6-1 with TRBJ1-4, with D possibly being TRBD1 (6 bases). CDR3 length: 14 residues. The germline gives CDR1 MNHNS, CDR2 SASEGT. V was trimmed by 6 bases and J by 7 bases, leaving 15 bases between them. CDR3 nucleotide sequence: TGTGCCAGCAGAAACAGGGCGGAGAGTGAAAAACTGTTTTTT. This gives the protein CASRNRAESEKLFF.

The V gene is TRBV15, the J gene TRBJ1-3; the match to TRBD1 covers 9 bases. The germline gives CDR1 LNHNV, CDR2 YYDKDF (reference sequence). With 5 bases clipped from V and 0 bases from J, the junction kept 8 bases outside the gene matches. The CDR3 totals 17 residues. In DNA, the CDR3 is TGTGCCACCAGCTCGCGGACAGGGGTCCTCTCTGGAAACACCATATATTTT. It specifies CATSSRTGVLSGNTIYF.

This clonotype was counted at least ten times. This chain connects TRBV20-1 to TRBJ2-7; D possibly uses TRBD1 or TRBD2 (5 bases each). This CDR3 spans 15 amino acids. CDR1 and CDR2 from the germline V gene are DFQATT and SNEGSKA (reference sequence). Trimming shortened V by 1 base and J by 6 bases, and 19 bases separated the two germline ends. CDR3 sequence: CSARAGRSVRGEQYF. CDR3 DNA sequence: TGCAGTGCTAGAGCCGGCCGCTCGGTGAGGGGCGAGCAGTACTTC.

The gene calls are TRBV20-1 and TRBJ1-5; 8 nucleotides agree with TRBD1. Germline trimming cut 0 bases from V and 4 bases from J; bases unmatched to any gene: 8. CDR1 is DFQATT and CDR2 is SNEGSKA in the germline V gene (reference sequence). The CDR3 is 16 amino acids. CDR3 region: CSARDPGQGGNQPQHF. The CDR3, as DNA: TGCAGTGCTAGAGACCCTGGACAGGGAGGAAATCAGCCCCAGCATTTT.

Here the CDR3 DNA reads TGTGCCAGCACCCCACCGGGCCTAGCAACCACAGATACGCAGTATTTT. This sequence encodes CASTPPGLATTDTQYF. V usage is TRBV12-3 or TRBV12-4 and J usage is TRBJ2-3; the D gene is possibly TRBD2 (5 bases). The CDR3 length is 16 residues. V was pared by 7 bases and J by 2 bases, with 19 bases between.

This clonotype was recorded at least ten times. This chain connects TRBV12-3 or TRBV12-4 to TRBJ1-2; D is perhaps TRBD1 (6 bases). V was pared by 4 bases and J by 7 bases, with 13 bases between. CDR3 size: 13 residues. The CDR3: CASSSEQGFGYTF. The CDR3 region has the DNA TGTGCCAGCAGTTCAGAACAGGGTTTTGGCTACACCTTC.

This clonotype was counted only a few times. V usage is TRBV3-1 and J usage is TRBJ2-5; TRBD2 matches at 13 bases. Germline CDR1 and CDR2: LGHDT and YNNKEL (reference sequence). J gave up 4 bases and V 5 bases, and 7 bases lay outside the gene matches. The CDR3 runs to 16 residues. CDR3 loop: CASSRTSGGAPETQYF. The DNA of the CDR3 is TGTGCCAGCAGCAGAACTAGCGGGGGGGCCCCAGAGACCCAGTACTTC.

This clonotype was seen repeatedly, ten times or more. The chain carries TRBV7-2 and TRBJ1-6; 12 bases are a match to TRBD1. CDR1 and CDR2 from the germline V gene are SGHTA and FQGNSA. V lost 1 base and J lost 10; bases outside the gene matches: 2. This CDR3 region has 15 residues. This chain's CDR3 is CASSLGGTGGSPLHF. In DNA form, the CDR3 reads TGTGCCAGCAGCTTAGGTGGGACAGGGGGCTCACCCCTCCACTTT.

This clonotype was detected ten times or more. The CDR3 reads CAIQLTLTPGDEQFF. For the CDR3, the DNA is TGTGCCATCCAACTAACCCTTACCCCGGGCGATGAGCAGTTCTTC. The gene calls are TRBV10-3 and TRBJ2-1, with D unclear. V shed 8 bases and J shed 8 bases, with 22 bases lying between them. CDR1 ENHRY and CDR2 SYGVKD come from the germline V gene. The length of the CDR3 is 15 residues.

Only a few counts were recorded for this clonotype. This sequence joins TRBV6-5 and TRBJ1-1; 9 bases are a match to TRBD1. V dropped 7 bases and J dropped 5; count of bases not matched to a gene: 8. Germline CDR1 is MNHEY and CDR2 is SVGAGI. This CDR3 is built from 14 residues. The CDR3 sequence: CASTLGQGGTEAFF. Here the CDR3 DNA reads TGTGCCAGCACCCTGGGACAGGGAGGAACTGAAGCTTTCTTT.